The 10 T cell receptor beta chains listed next were all sequenced from one sample in a study of long-term antiretroviral therapy in people with HIV. The authors ran the immunoSEQ assay, v3.0, at survey level. Generated by immunoSEQ multiplex PCR, the TCRdb table keeps only in-frame clones and is missing some. The sample yields about 20,000 clones, 90% seen once. The input for sequencing was unsorted PBMCs, taken approximately 4.2 years before starting antiretroviral therapy. The receptors were gathered from a woman aged 25 to 39 with HIV.

The rearrangement links TRBV7-9 to TRBJ2-5; the D call may be TRBD1 or TRBD2 (8 bases each). The V and J ends lost 6 bases and 5 bases respectively, with 16 bases between them. The germline V gene encodes CDR1 SEHNR and CDR2 FQNEAQ (reference sequence). The CDR3 has 14 residues. The CDR3 protein is CASSDRGGGETQYF. CDR3 DNA sequence: TGTGCCAGCAGTGACAGGGGCGGGGGGGAGACCCAGTACTTC.

The gene calls are TRBV4-1 and TRBJ1-2; TRBD1 matches at 8 bases. Germline CDR1 MGHRA, CDR2 YSYEKL. V lost 2 bases and J lost 4; bases outside the gene matches: 6. The CDR3 runs to 15 residues. The CDR3 coding sequence is TGCGCCAGCAGCCAATCCGATACAGGGGGCTATGGCTACACCTTC. Translating gives CASSQSDTGGYGYTF.

This chain links TRBV18 with TRBJ2-1, with 10 bases lining up with TRBD1. Trimming at V came to 0 bases and at J to 7 bases, leaving 3 bases not matched to a gene. CDR3 size: 15 residues. Germline loops: CDR1 KGHSH, CDR2 LQKENI. CDR3 residues: CASSPPVGQGNEQFF. In nucleotides, the CDR3 is TGTGCCAGCTCACCACCTGTGGGACAGGGGAATGAGCAGTTCTTC.

The J gene is TRBJ2-7, the V gene TRBV20-1; D remains unclear. Between the trimmed V and J ends, which lost 5 bases and 7 bases, there was a span of 12 bases. The CDR3 consists of 11 residues. Germline assignment: CDR1 DFQATT and CDR2 SNEGSKA (reference sequence). The CDR3 here is CSAYDMGEQYF. The CDR3 coding sequence is TGCAGTGCTTACGACATGGGAGAGCAGTACTTC.

The genes are TRBV7-9 and TRBJ1-2; maybe TRBD1 (6 bases). The CDR3 totals 11 residues. The germline V gene encodes CDR1 SEHNR and CDR2 FQNEAQ (reference sequence). V was trimmed by 4 bases and J by 8 bases, leaving 8 bases between them. CDR3 loop: CASSSDRGYTF. CDR3 DNA sequence: TGTGCCAGCAGCTCCGACAGGGGCTACACCTTC.

Judged by abundance, this clone is medium-sized. V usage is TRBV5-6 and J usage is TRBJ1-5; the D is unclear. The CDR3 contains 16 residues. Germline V CDR1 and CDR2: SGHDT, YYEEEE. Deletions cut 0 bases from V and 2 bases from J, with 12 bases between. The DNA for the CDR3 is TGTGCCAGCAGCTTGGGGTGGTGGGGAGGCAATCAGCCCCAGCATTTT. Its protein is CASSLGWWGGNQPQHF.

This chain links TRBV19 with TRBJ2-5; 9 bases are a match to TRBD2. There are 15 residues in the CDR3. The V gene's germline CDR1 is LNHDA and CDR2 SQIVND (reference sequence). With 3 bases clipped from V and 4 bases from J, the junction kept 6 bases outside the gene matches. The CDR3 region has the DNA TGTGCCAGTAGTATTCAGCGGGGGGCTAGAGAGACCCAGTACTTC. Protein: CASSIQRGARETQYF.

The V and J genes are TRBV6-5 and TRBJ1-2; 8 nucleotides agree with TRBD1. CDR3 length: 14 amino acids. Germline CDR1 MNHEY, CDR2 SVGAGI. V was pared by 4 bases and J by 8 bases, with 9 bases of the junction left unmatched. CDR3 amino acids: CASSSARTGYGYTF. The CDR3 region has the DNA TGTGCCAGCAGTTCCGCTCGGACAGGGTACGGCTACACCTTC.

J is TRBJ1-4 and V is TRBV6-5, with TRBD1 matching 8 bases. Trimming removed 6 bases from V and 7 bases from J; junction bases left unmatched: 4. The V gene's germline CDR1 is MNHEY and CDR2 SVGAGI. The CDR3 is 13 amino acids. In nucleotides, the CDR3 is TGTGCCAGCAGCACAGGGGGGGGTGAAAAACTGTTTTTT. Translation gives CASSTGGGEKLFF.

V gene TRBV6-5 combines with J gene TRBJ2-7, with a tentative D call TRBD1 (6 bases). Per the germline V gene, CDR1 is MNHEY and CDR2 is SVGAGI. This CDR3 has 13 residues. V lost 5 bases, J lost 4 bases, and 12 bases lay in between. CDR3 sequence reads: CASSRSGAYEQYF. CDR3 in DNA: TGTGCCAGCAGTCGGTCAGGGGCGTACGAGCAGTACTTC.